This T cell receptor (beta chain) was recovered during a study of T-cell reconstitution after alpha-beta-depleted transplantation in children. Preparation of the TCRbeta library was carried out with unique molecular identifiers. One entry per CDR3 protein results from TCRdb running MiXCR on the PCR reads. This table holds about 110,000 distinct CDR3 sequences, 5.5% to 6.5% found once. Germline V gives CDR1 KGHDR, CDR2 SFDVKD. The J segment lost 5 bases and the V segment lost 5 bases, leaving 6 bases of the junction unmatched. CDR3 size: 14 residues. A note on this clonotype: The antigen remains undetermined.

Whole-study results and caveats: In patients about two months after transplant, alpha-beta T cells reportedly arose from several hundred expanded graft clones. Some patients showed high day-60 TCRbeta diversity, which derived from surviving recipient T cells and thymic progenitors. T cells produced anew were the main source of T-cell counts and diversity one year after transplant.

This sample comprised PBMCs, mostly from graft donor cells, obtained 360 days after TCRalphabeta/CD19-depleted stem cell transplant. The clonotype was recovered from a male patient aged 2 to 10 who had a stem cell transplant for acute lymphoblastic leukemia, so the T cells may come from the graft donor. This chain joins TRBV24-1 and TRBJ2-3; 7 nucleotides match TRBD2. The CDR3 coding sequence is TGTGCCACCAGTGGTGCGGGAGAAGTAGATACGCAGTATTTT. This sequence encodes CATSGAGEVDTQYF.